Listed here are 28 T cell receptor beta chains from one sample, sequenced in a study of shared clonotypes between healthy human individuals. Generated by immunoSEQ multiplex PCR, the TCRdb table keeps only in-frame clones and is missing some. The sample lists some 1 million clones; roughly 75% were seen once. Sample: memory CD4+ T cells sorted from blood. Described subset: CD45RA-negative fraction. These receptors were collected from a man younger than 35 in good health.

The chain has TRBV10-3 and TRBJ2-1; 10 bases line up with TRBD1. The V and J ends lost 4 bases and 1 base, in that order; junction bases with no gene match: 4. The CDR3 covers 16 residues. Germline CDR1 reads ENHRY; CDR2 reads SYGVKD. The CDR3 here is CAISARDRGSYNEQFF. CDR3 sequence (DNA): TGTGCCATCAGTGCCCGGGACAGGGGATCCTACAATGAGCAGTTCTTC.

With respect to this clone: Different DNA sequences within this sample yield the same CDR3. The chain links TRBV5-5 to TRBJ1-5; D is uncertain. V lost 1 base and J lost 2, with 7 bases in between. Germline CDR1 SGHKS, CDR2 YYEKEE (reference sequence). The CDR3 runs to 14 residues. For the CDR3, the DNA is TGTGCCAGCAGCTTGTATCCAGGCAATCAGCCCCAGCATTTT. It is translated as CASSLYPGNQPQHF.

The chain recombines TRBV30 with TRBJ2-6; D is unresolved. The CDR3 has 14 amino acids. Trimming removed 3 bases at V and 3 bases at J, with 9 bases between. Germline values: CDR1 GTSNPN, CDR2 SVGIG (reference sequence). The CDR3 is CAWSSGNGANVLTF. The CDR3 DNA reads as TGTGCCTGGAGCTCGGGCAATGGGGCCAACGTCCTGACTTTC.

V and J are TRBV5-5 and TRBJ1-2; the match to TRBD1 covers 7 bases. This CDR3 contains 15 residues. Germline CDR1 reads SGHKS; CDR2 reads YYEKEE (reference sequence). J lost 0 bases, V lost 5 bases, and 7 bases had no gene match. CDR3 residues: CASSRRDSSNYGYTF. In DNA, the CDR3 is TGTGCCAGCAGTCGGAGGGACAGTTCTAACTATGGCTACACCTTC.

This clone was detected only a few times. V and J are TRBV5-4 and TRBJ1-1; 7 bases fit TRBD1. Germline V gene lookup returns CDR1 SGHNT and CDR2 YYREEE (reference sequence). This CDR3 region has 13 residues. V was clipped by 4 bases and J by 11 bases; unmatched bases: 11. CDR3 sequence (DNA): TGTGCCAGCAGCCCCGACAGGGTAGTTTCGGCTTTCTTT. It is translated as CASSPDRVVSAFF. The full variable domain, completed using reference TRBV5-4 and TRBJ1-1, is ETGVTQSPTHLIKTRGQQVTLRCSSQSGHNTVSWYQQALGQGPQFIFQYYREEENGRGNFPPRFSGLQFPNYSSELNVNALELDDSALYLCASSPDRVVSAFFGQGTRLTVV.

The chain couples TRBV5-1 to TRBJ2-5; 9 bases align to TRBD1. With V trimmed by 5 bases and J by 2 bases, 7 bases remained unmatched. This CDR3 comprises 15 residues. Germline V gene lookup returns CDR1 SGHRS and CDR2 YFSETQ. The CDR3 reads CASRAQDRGQETQYF. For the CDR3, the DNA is TGCGCCAGCAGGGCGCAGGACAGGGGACAAGAGACCCAGTACTTC.

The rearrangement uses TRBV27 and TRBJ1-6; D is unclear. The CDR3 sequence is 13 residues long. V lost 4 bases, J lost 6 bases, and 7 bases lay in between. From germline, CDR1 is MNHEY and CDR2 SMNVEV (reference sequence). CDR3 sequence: CASSYISNSPLHF. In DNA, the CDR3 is TGTGCCAGCAGTTACATTAGTAATTCACCCCTCCACTTT.

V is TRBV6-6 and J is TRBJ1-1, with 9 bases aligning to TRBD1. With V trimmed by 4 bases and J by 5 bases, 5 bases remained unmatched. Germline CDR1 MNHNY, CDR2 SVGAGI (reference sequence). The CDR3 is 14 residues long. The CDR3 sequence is CASSFTGGSTEAFF. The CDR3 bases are TGTGCCAGCAGTTTCACAGGGGGCTCTACTGAAGCTTTCTTT.

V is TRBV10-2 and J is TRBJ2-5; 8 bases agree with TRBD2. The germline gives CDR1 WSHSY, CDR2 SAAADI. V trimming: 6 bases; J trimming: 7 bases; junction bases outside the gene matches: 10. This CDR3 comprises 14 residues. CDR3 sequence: CASRVAGRRGTQYF. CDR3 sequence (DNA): TGCGCCAGCAGGGTAGCGGGGCGCCGGGGGACCCAGTACTTC.

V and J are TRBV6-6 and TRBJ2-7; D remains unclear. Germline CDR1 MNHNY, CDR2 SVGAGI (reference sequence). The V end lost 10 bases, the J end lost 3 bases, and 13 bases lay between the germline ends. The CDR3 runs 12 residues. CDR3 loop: CATRSDRYEQYF. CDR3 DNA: TGTGCCACCCGGTCAGACCGCTACGAGCAGTACTTC.

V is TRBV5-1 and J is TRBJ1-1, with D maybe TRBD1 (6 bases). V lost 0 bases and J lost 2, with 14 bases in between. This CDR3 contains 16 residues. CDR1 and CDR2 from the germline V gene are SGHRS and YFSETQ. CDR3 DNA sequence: TGCGCCAGCAGCTTGGAGGGGGGTCGGGGCAACACTGAAGCTTTCTTT. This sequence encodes CASSLEGGRGNTEAFF.

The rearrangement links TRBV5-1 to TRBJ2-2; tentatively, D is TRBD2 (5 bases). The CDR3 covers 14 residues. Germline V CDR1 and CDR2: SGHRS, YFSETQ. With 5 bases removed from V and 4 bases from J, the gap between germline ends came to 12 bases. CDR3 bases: TGCGCCAGCAGTTTTGGCGGAGGCACCGGGGAGCTGTTTTTT. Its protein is CASSFGGGTGELFF.

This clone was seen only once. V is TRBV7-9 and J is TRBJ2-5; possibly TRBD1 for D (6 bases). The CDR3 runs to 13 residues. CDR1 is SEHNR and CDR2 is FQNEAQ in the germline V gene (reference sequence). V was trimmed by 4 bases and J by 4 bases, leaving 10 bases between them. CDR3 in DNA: TGTGCCAGCAGCTCACAGGGAAGAGAGACCCAGTACTTC. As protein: CASSSQGRETQYF. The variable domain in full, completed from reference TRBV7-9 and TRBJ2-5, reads DTGVSQNPRHKITKRGQNVTFRCDPISEHNRLYWYRQTLGQGPEFLTYFQNEAQLEKSRLLSDRFSAERPKGSFSTLEIQRTEQGDSAMYLCASSSQGRETQYFGPGTRLLVL.

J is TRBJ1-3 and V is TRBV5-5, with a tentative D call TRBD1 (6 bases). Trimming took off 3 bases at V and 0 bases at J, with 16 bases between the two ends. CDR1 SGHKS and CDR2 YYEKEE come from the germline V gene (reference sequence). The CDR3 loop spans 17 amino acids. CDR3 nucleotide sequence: TGTGCCAGCAGCTCCCGGACAGAGGTTGGCTCTGGAAACACCATATATTTT. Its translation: CASSSRTEVGSGNTIYF.

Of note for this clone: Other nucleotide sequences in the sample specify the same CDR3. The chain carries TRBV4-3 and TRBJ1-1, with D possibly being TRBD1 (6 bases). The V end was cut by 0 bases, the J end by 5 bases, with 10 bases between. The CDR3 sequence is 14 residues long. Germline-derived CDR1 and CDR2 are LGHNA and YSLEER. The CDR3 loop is CASSQERGGTEAFF. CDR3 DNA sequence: TGCGCCAGCAGCCAAGAGAGGGGGGGGACTGAAGCTTTCTTT.

CDR3 in DNA: TGTGCCAGCAGTGTGGACAGCTTCTCCTACGAGCAGTACTTC. It codes for CASSVDSFSYEQYF. This chain links TRBV2 with TRBJ2-5, with TRBD1 as a possible D gene (6 bases). The J call may be wrong; the DNA end is better matched by TRBJ2-7. Germline V CDR1 and CDR2: SNHLY, FYNNEI. CDR3 size: 14 residues.

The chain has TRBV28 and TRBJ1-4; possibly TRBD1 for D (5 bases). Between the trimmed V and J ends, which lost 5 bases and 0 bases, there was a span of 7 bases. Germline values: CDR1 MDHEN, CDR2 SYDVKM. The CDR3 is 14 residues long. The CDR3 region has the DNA TGTGCCAGCAGTGCAGGGTCAACTAATGAAAAACTGTTTTTT. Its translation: CASSAGSTNEKLFF.

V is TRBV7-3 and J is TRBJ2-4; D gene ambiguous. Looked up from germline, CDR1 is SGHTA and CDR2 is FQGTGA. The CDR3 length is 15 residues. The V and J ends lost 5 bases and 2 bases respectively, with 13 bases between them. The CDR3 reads CASSAKHAPKNIQYF. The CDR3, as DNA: TGTGCCAGCAGCGCAAAACATGCGCCCAAAAACATTCAGTACTTC.

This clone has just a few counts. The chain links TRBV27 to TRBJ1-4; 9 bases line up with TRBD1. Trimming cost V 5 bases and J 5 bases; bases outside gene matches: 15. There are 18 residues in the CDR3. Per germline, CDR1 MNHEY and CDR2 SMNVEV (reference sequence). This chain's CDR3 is CASSLRLDRGAPNEKLFF. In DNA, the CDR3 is TGTGCCAGCAGTCTCCGGTTGGACAGGGGAGCCCCGAATGAAAAACTGTTTTTT.

CDR3 protein: CASSIYRTVCSQETQYF. Here the CDR3 DNA reads TGTGCCAGCAGCATATATCGGACAGTCTGCAGCCAAGAGACCCAGTACTTC. The V gene is TRBV7-3, the J gene TRBJ2-5; maybe TRBD1 (6 bases). The CDR3 has 17 amino acids. The germline V and J ends were trimmed by 5 bases and 1 base, with 20 bases remaining between them. The germline V gene encodes CDR1 SGHTA and CDR2 FQGTGA.

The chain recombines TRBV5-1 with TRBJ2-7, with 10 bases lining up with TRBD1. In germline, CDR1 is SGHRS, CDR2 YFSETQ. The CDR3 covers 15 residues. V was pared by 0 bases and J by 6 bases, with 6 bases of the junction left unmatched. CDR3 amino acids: CASSLVGQGPSEQYF. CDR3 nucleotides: TGCGCCAGCAGCTTGGTGGGACAGGGGCCAAGCGAGCAGTACTTC.

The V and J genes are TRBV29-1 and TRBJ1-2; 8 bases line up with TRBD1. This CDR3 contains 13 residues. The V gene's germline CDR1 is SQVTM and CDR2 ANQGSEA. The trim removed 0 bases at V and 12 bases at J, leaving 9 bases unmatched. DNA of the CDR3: TGCAGCGTTGAAGAGATGGACAGGGTGATACACACCTTC. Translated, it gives CSVEEMDRVIHTF.

This chain's CDR3 is CASSLALTMSSYNEQFF. The CDR3, as DNA: TGTGCCAGCAGCTTAGCGTTAACCATGAGCTCCTACAATGAGCAGTTCTTC. The chain couples TRBV7-9 to TRBJ2-1; unclear D gene. V dropped 0 bases and J dropped 0 bases, with 12 bases sitting between them. The CDR3 length is 17 residues. CDR1 is SEHNR and CDR2 is FQNEAQ in the germline V gene (reference sequence).

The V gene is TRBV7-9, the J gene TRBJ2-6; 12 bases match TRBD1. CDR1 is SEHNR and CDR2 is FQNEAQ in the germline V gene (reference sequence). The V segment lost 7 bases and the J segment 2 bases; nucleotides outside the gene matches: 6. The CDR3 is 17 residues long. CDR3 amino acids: CASKGGQGAPGANVLTF. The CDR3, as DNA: TGTGCCAGCAAGGGGGGACAGGGGGCGCCTGGGGCCAACGTCCTGACTTTC.

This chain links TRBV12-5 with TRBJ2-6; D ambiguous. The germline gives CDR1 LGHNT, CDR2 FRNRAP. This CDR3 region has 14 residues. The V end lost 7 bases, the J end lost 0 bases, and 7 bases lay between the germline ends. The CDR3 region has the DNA TGTGCTAGTGATTCCGCCTCTGGGGCCAACGTCCTGACTTTC. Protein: CASDSASGANVLTF.

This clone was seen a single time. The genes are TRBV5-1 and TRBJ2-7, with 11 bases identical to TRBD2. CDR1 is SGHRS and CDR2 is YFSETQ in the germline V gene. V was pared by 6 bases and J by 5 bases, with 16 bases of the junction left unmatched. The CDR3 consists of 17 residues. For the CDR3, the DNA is TGCGCCAGCACGCTAGCGGGAGGACTACTGGGGACGCACGAGCAGTACTTC. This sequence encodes CASTLAGGLLGTHEQYF.

CDR3 region: CASSQDRLAGSYEQYF. DNA of the CDR3: TGCGCCAGCAGCCAAGACCGGCTAGCGGGGAGTTACGAGCAGTACTTC. This chain links TRBV4-1 with TRBJ2-5; 9 nucleotides line up with TRBD2. The DNA end favors TRBJ2-7, so the J call may be wrong. Germline loops: CDR1 MGHRA, CDR2 YSYEKL. CDR3 length equals 16 residues.

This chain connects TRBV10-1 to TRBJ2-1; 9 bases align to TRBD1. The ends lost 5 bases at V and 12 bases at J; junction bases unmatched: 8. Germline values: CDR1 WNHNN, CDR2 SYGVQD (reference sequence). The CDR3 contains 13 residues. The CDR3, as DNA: TGCGCCAGCAGTTCCCGGGACAGGGACAGGCAGTTCTTC. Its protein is CASSSRDRDRQFF.